The entry below gives a single T cell receptor (beta chain) sequence along with its context. The data belong to a study of blood T cell repertoires in COVID-19. TCRdb's table, derived via immunoSEQ multiplex PCR, lists solely in-frame clones and lacks some. This table has about 190,000 clones, 89% appearing once. The germline V and J ends were trimmed by 3 bases and 1 base, with 18 bases remaining between them. The germline gives CDR1 MDHEN, CDR2 SYDVKM. This CDR3 region has 17 residues. The rearrangement joins TRBV28 to TRBJ2-5; D is uncertain. Material for sequencing was peripheral blood. This receptor was identified in a man aged 40-49 years with acute or convalescent COVID-19. Written as DNA, the CDR3 is TGTGCCAGCAGTTTCCCTCCCCCTGGGCGCATCCAAGAGACCCAGTACTTC. Translating it yields CASSFPPPGRIQETQYF.